This entry features one T cell receptor beta chain sequence. The target antigen is unknown. These data originate in a study of T cells in tuberculosis. Study-level points and caveats: Smaller alpha distances in active tuberculosis partly reflected shorter CDR3-alpha lengths. GMM-specific TCRs were nearer to active tuberculosis alpha repertoires, suggesting expansion.

The time point here: new active TB diagnosis, blood taken before or within 7 days of starting treatment. Each clinical donor contributed on average about 96,000 T cells from unsorted cryopreserved PBMC. Some clones are missing from TCRdb's copy, which holds only in-frame ones; the method was immunoSEQ multiplex PCR. There are 30,000 to 40,000 clones in the sample; approximately 93% occur only once, and about an eighth lies in the top ten. Trimming at V came to 4 bases and at J to 6 bases, leaving 15 bases not matched to a gene. Germline V lookup: CDR1 SGHVS, CDR2 FQNEAQ. CDR3 length: 16 residues. The V call is TRBV7-8, the J call TRBJ2-7, with 7 positions matching TRBD2. The sample in question was PBMCs, obtained at tuberculosis diagnosis. The source of this sequence is an adult with tuberculosis. This CDR3 reads CASSSWMGEGGGEQYF. The CDR3 nucleotides read TGTGCCAGCAGCTCTTGGATGGGGGAGGGCGGCGGCGAGCAGTACTTC.